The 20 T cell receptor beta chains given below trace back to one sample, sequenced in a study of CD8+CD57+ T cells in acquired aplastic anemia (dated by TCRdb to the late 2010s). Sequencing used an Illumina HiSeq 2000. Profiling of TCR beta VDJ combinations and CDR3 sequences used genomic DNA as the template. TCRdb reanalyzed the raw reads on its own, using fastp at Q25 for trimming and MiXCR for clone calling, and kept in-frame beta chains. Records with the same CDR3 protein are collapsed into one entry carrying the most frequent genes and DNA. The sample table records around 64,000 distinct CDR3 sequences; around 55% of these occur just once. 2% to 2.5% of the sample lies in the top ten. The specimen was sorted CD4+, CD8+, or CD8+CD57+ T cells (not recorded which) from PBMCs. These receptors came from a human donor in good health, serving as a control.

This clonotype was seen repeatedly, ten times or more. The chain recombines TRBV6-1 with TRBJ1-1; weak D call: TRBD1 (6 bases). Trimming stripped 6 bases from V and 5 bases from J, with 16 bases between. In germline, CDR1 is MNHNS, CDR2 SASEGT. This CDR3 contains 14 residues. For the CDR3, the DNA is TGTGCCAGCAGAATACCAGGGGAAAGGACTGAAGCTTTCTTT. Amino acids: CASRIPGERTEAFF.

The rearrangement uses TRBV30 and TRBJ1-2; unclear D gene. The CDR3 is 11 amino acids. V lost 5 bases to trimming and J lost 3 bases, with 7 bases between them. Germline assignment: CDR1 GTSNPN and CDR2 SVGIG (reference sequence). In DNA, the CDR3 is TGTGCCTGGGAGCGTGACTATGGCTACACCTTC. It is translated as CAWERDYGYTF.

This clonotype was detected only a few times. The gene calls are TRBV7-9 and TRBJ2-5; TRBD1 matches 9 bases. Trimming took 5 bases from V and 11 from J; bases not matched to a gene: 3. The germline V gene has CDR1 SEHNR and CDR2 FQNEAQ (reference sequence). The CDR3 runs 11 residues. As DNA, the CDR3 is TGTGCCAGCAGCCCGGGACAGGGACAGTACTTC. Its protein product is CASSPGQGQYF.

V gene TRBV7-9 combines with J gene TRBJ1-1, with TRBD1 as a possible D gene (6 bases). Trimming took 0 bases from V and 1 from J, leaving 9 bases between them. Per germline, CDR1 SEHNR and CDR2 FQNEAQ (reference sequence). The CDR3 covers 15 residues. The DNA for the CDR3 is TGTGCCAGCAGCTTAGCTGGGACATCGAACACTGAAGCTTTCTTT. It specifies CASSLAGTSNTEAFF.

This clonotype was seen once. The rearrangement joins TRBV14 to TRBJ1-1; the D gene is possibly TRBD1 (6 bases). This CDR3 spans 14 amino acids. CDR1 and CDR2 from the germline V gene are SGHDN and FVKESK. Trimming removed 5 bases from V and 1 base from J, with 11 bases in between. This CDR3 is CASSGGGANTEAFF. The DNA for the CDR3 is TGTGCCAGCAGCGGAGGGGGTGCGAACACTGAAGCTTTCTTT.

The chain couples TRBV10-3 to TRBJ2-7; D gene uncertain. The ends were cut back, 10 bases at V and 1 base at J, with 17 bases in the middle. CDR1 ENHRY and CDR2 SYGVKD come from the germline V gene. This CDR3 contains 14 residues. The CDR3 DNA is TGTGCCAGCACGGGCGCGGCGGAATCCTACGAGCAGTACTTC. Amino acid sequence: CASTGAAESYEQYF.

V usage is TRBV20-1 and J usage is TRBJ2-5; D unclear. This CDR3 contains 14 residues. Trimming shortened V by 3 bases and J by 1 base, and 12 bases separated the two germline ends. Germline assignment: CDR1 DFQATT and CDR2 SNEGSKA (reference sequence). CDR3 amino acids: CSASAQTSQETQYF. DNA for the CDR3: TGCAGTGCTAGCGCTCAGACATCCCAAGAGACCCAGTACTTC.

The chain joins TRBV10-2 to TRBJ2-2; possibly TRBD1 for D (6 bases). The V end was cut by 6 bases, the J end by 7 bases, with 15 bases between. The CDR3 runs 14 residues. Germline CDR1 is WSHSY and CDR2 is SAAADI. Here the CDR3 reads CASRALTGIGELFF. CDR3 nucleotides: TGCGCCAGCAGGGCCCTAACAGGGATCGGGGAGCTGTTTTTT.

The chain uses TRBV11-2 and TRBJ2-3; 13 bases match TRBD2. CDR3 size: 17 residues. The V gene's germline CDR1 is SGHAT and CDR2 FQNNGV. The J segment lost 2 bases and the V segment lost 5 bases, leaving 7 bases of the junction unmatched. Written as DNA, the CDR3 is TGTGCCAGCAGCCTAGGACTAGCGGGGGTATCCACAGATACGCAGTATTTT. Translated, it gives CASSLGLAGVSTDTQYF.

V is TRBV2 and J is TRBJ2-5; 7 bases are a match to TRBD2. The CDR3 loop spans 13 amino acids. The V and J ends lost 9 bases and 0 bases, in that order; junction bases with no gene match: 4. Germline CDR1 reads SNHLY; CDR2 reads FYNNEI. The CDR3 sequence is CARGGEDQETQYF. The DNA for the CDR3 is TGTGCCAGGGGGGGGGAAGACCAAGAGACCCAGTACTTC.

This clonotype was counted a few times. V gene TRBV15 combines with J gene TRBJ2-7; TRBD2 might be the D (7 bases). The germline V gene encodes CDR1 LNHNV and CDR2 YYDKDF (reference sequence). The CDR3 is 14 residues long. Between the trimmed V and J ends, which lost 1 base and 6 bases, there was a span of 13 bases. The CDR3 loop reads CATSRGGRGTEQYF. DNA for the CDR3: TGTGCCACCAGCAGAGGAGGGAGGGGGACCGAGCAGTACTTC.

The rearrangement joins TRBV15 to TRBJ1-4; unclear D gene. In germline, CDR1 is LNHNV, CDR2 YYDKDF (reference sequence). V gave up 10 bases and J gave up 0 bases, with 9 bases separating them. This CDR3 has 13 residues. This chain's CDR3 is CAIPGATNEKLFF. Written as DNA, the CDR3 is TGTGCCATTCCGGGAGCAACTAATGAAAAACTGTTTTTT.

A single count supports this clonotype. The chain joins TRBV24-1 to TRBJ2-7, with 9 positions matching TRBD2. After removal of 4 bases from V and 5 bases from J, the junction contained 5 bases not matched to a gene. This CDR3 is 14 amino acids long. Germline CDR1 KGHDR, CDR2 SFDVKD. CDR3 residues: CATSDLAGSDEQYF. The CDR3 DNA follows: TGTGCCACCAGTGACCTAGCGGGATCGGACGAGCAGTACTTC.

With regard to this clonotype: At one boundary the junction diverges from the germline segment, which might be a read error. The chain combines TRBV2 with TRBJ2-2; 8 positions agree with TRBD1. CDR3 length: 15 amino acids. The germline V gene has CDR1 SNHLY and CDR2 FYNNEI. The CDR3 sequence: CASKPQGANTGELYF. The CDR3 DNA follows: TGTGCCAGCAAGCCTCAGGGGGCGAACACCGGGGAGCTGTACTTC.

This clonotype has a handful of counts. The CDR3, as DNA: TGTGCCAGCAGTTACCCGACTAGCGGGCAAGAGACCCAGTACTTC. Translation gives CASSYPTSGQETQYF. The J gene is TRBJ2-5, the V gene TRBV6-2 or TRBV6-3; the match to TRBD2 covers 10 bases. The CDR3 covers 15 residues. J gave up 2 bases and V 2 bases, and 2 bases lay outside the gene matches. Looked up from germline, CDR1 is MNHEY and CDR2 is SVGEGT.

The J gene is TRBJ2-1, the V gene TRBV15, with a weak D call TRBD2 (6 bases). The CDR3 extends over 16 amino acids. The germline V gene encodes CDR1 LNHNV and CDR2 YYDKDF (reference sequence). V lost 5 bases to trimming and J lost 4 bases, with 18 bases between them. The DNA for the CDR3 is TGTGCCACCAGCTCCCGCTACGGTAGCGGATACAATGAGCAGTTCTTC. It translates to CATSSRYGSGYNEQFF.

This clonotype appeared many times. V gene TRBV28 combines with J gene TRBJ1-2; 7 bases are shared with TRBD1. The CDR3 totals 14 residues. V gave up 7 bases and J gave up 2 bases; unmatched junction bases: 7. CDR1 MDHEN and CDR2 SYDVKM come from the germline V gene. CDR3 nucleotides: TGTGCCAGCACCCCAGGGACAGTCAACTATGGCTACACCTTC. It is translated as CASTPGTVNYGYTF.

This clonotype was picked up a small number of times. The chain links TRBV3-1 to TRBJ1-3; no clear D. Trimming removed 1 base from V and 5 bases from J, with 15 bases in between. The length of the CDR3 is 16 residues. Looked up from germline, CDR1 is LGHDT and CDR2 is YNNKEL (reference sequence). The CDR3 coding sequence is TGTGCCAGCAGCCAAGGAAATGCAGGCCCTAGAAACACCATATATTTT. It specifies CASSQGNAGPRNTIYF. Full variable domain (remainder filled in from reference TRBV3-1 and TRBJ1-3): DTAVSQTPKYLVTQMGNDKSIKCEQNLGHDTMYWYKQDSKKFLKIMFSYNNKELIINETVPNRFSPKSPDKAHLNLHINSLELGDSAVYFCASSQGNAGPRNTIYFGEGSWLTVV.

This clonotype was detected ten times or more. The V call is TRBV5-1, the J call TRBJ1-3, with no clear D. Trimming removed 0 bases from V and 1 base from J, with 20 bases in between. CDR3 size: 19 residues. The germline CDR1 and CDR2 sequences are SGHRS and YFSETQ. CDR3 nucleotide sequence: TGCGCCAGCAGCTTGGATTACACCGGTCCCCAGTCTTCTGGAAACACCATATATTTT. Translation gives CASSLDYTGPQSSGNTIYF.

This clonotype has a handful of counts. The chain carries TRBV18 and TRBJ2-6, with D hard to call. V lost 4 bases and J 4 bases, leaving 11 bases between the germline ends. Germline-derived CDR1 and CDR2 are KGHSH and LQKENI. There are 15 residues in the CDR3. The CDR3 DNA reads TGTGCCAGCTCACAGAGTCCTCTGGGGGCCAACGTCCTGACTTTC. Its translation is CASSQSPLGANVLTF. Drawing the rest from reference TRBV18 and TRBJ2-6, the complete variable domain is NAGVMQNPRHLVRRRGQEARLRCSPMKGHSHVYWYRQLPEEGLKFMVYLQKENIIDESGMPKERFSAEFPKEGPSILRIQQVVRGDSAAYFCASSQSPLGANVLTFGAGSRLTVL.